This is a list of T cell receptor beta chains from one sample in a study of post-analysis software for immune sequencing data. TCRdb redid the calling of the PCR reads with MiXCR, one entry per CDR3 protein. Found here are a few hundred thousand distinct CDR3 sequences, under 40% of them singletons; the top ten hold approximately 6%. The sample comprised blood. The receptor set was obtained from a girl aged 2 to 17 with multiple sclerosis. Both conserved end residues are trimmed from each CDR3. The order of the fields is J gene, V gene, CDR3 protein.

>TRBJ2-7|TRBV7-3
ASSLGRVHEQY
>TRBJ2-2|TRBV2
ASSLDKANTGELF
>TRBJ2-3|TRBV10-1
ASSGGQGTGASTDTQY
>TRBJ1-2|TRBV9
ASSVADRELGYGYT
>TRBJ1-2|TRBV20-1
SARPIRVNGYT
>TRBJ2-2|TRBV7-9
ASLTARAGELF
>TRBJ1-5|TRBV24-1
ATSATVDDQPQH
>TRBJ1-1|TRBV20-1
SARYDRNTEAF
>TRBJ2-5|TRBV20-1
SARVGGGETQY
>TRBJ1-2|TRBV6-1
ASISQGRGGTYGYT